A single sample is the source of the 8 T cell receptor beta chains below, sequenced in a study of T cell responses to AZD1222 COVID-19 vaccine. Clones were sequenced by immunoSEQ multiplex PCR, and TCRdb holds only the in-frame ones, with some missing. The sample records 130,000 to 150,000 clones, 75% to 95% being singletons. This sample comprised peripheral blood, obtained on day 0 of MenACWY control vaccination. These receptor sequences come from an adult in good health.

This clone was counted between two and nine times. V usage is TRBV10-3 and J usage is TRBJ1-1; tentative D call: TRBD1 (5 bases). CDR1 and CDR2 from the germline V gene are ENHRY and SYGVKD. Deletions cut 7 bases from V and 2 bases from J, with 14 bases between. The CDR3 consists of 14 residues. CDR3 residues: CAITAGGGNTEAFF. Written as DNA, the CDR3 is TGTGCCATCACCGCGGGTGGGGGAAACACTGAAGCTTTCTTT.

This CDR3 reads CASSQVRSRRNQGYGYTF. DNA of the CDR3: TGTGCCAGCAGCCAAGTAAGGTCCAGGAGAAACCAGGGATATGGCTACACCTTC. The chain employs TRBV3-1 (or the pseudogene TRBV3-2) and TRBJ1-2; the D gene is possibly TRBD1 (5 bases). Germline V gene data show CDR1 as LGHDT and CDR2 as YNNKEL (reference sequence). Trimming stripped 1 base from V and 5 bases from J, with 23 bases between. The CDR3 runs to 18 residues.

The CDR3 spells CASSLGPRINTEAFF. CDR3 bases: TGTGCCAGCAGCTTGGGGCCGCGCATCAACACTGAAGCTTTCTTT. V is TRBV5-6 and J is TRBJ1-1; D not certain. Trimming removed 0 bases at V and 2 bases at J, with 11 bases between. CDR3 length: 15 residues. Germline loops: CDR1 SGHDT, CDR2 YYEEEE. Together with reference TRBV5-6 and TRBJ1-1, the CDR3 gives the full variable domain: DAGVTQSPTHLIKTRGQQVTLRCSPKSGHDTVSWYQQALGQGPQFIFQYYEEEERQRGNFPDRFSGHQFPNYSSELNVNALLLGDSALYLCASSLGPRINTEAFFGQGTRLTVV.

The rearrangement joins TRBV2 to TRBJ1-5; possible D gene TRBD1, 5 bases. The CDR3 has 13 residues. The V end was cut by 6 bases, the J end by 0 bases, with 6 bases between. Germline CDR1 reads SNHLY; CDR2 reads FYNNEI. The CDR3 is CASRDTSNQPQHF. DNA for the CDR3: TGTGCCAGCAGGGACACTAGCAATCAGCCCCAGCATTTT.

As to this clone: At one of its ends the junction is not consistent with the germline gene, which may arise from a read error. This chain joins TRBV19 and TRBJ2-7; D is undetermined. Germline-derived CDR1 and CDR2 are LNHDA and SQIVND (reference sequence). The CDR3 loop spans 10 amino acids. The CDR3 spells CASSLPGLGF. For the CDR3, the DNA is TGTGCCAGTAGTCTCCCCGGTTTGGGCTTC.

The rearrangement uses TRBV6-5 and TRBJ2-3, with no clear D. Germline CDR1 reads MNHEY; CDR2 reads SVGAGI. The V end was cut by 6 bases, the J end by 2 bases, with 12 bases between. There are 14 residues in the CDR3. The CDR3 DNA is TGTGCCAGCAGGAACGCGGTGCCCACAGATACGCAGTATTTT. It codes for CASRNAVPTDTQYF.

The rearrangement links TRBV27 to TRBJ1-5; a weak D match, TRBD1 (5 bases). This CDR3 contains 13 residues. V was shortened by 5 bases and J by 9 bases, with 14 bases between the two germline ends. Per germline, CDR1 MNHEY and CDR2 SMNVEV (reference sequence). The CDR3 DNA is TGTGCCAGCAGTCCAGGGCTAGGAAGGCCCCAGCATTTT. Its protein product is CASSPGLGRPQHF.

J is TRBJ2-5 and V is TRBV3-1 (or the pseudogene TRBV3-2), with 8 bases aligning to TRBD2. V lost 3 bases, J lost 5 bases, and 8 bases stayed unmatched. The CDR3 covers 15 residues. Germline CDR1 is LGHDT and CDR2 is YNNKEL (reference sequence). This CDR3 is CASSQTGSGGETQYF. The DNA for the CDR3 is TGTGCCAGCAGCCAGACCGGCAGCGGGGGTGAGACCCAGTACTTC.